This is a list of T cell receptor beta chains from one sample in a study of blood T cell repertoires in COVID-19. Profiled with immunoSEQ multiplex PCR; TCRdb holds only in-frame clones, not every one. The data contain about 180,000 clones, 80% of them singletons. Input material: PBMCs or T cells enriched from blood (not recorded which). These receptors all stem from a man aged 60-69 years who had been exposed to COVID-19. CDR3s include the opening cysteine and the closing phenylalanine or tryptophan. D genes are given only for firm matches. Clone size is shown for a subset of rows, as once, few, many or a class of expanded clone.

d_gene,abundance,j_gene,v_gene,CDR3aa,CDR3nt
TRBD1,.,TRBJ1-2,TRBV30,CAWSGQGARGYTF,TGTGCCTGGAGTGGGCAGGGGGCTAGGGGCTACACCTTC
TRBD2,.,TRBJ2-5,TRBV9,CASSAVAGGQETQYF,TGTGCCAGCAGCGCCGTAGCGGGAGGTCAAGAGACCCAGTACTTC
.,.,TRBJ2-7,TRBV6-5,CASSLSRGGYEQYF,TGTGCCAGCAGTTTAAGCAGGGGCGGCTACGAGCAGTACTTC
TRBD2,.,TRBJ2-1,TRBV7-8,CASSPGLGSINEQFF,TGTGCCAGCAGCCCCGGACTAGGGTCGATCAATGAGCAGTTCTTC
.,.,TRBJ1-6,TRBV28,CASSQNTVYNSPLHF,TGTGCCAGCAGCCAGAATACAGTGTATAATTCACCCCTCCACTTT
.,.,TRBJ2-3,TRBV18,CASSMRRGDSTDTQYF,TGTGCCAGCTCAATGCGCAGGGGTGATAGCACAGATACGCAGTATTTT
.,few,TRBJ2-1,TRBV27,CASSPRGDFSYNEQFF,TGTGCCAGCAGTCCCCGAGGCGATTTCTCCTACAATGAGCAGTTCTTC
.,.,TRBJ2-7,TRBV24-1,CATSDLGVSDFPPYEQYF,TGTGCCACCAGTGATTTAGGTGTTTCGGACTTTCCCCCCTACGAGCAGTACTTC
TRBD2,.,TRBJ2-7,TRBV10-3,CAISESGSSYEQYF,TGTGCCATCAGTGAGAGCGGGAGCTCCTACGAGCAGTACTTC
TRBD1,once,TRBJ1-4,TRBV19,CASKGTGGEGEKLFF,TGTGCCAGTAAGGGGACAGGGGGCGAAGGTGAAAAACTGTTTTTT
.,.,TRBJ2-6,TRBV18,CASSQGANVLTF,TGTGCCAGCTCCCAGGGGGCCAACGTCCTGACTTTC
TRBD2,.,TRBJ2-1,TRBV28,CASSLLAGQGEQFF,TGTGCCAGCAGTTTACTAGCGGGCCAGGGAGAGCAGTTCTTC
.,.,TRBJ1-2,TRBV6-1,CASSEAGGARSYGYTF,TGTGCCAGCAGTGAAGCGGGGGGGGCAAGGAGTTATGGCTACACCTTC
TRBD2,once,TRBJ2-1,TRBV5-1,CASSLVGLAGYNEQFF,TGCGCCAGCAGCTTGGTGGGACTAGCGGGCTACAATGAGCAGTTCTTC
.,.,TRBJ2-3,TRBV27,CASSPYEPTDTQYF,TGTGCCAGCAGCCCCTATGAACCTACAGATACGCAGTATTTT
TRBD2,.,TRBJ2-5,TRBV5-5,CASSLVPSGRGETQYF,TGTGCCAGCAGCTTGGTCCCTAGCGGGAGAGGAGAGACCCAGTACTTC
.,.,TRBJ1-1,TRBV3-1/TRBV3-2,CASSQDPIMNTEAFF,TGTGCCAGCAGCCAAGATCCAATCATGAACACTGAAGCTTTCTTT
TRBD2,.,TRBJ2-2,TRBV3-1/TRBV3-2,CASSRPGLAGDTGELFF,TGTGCCAGCAGCCGCCCGGGACTAGCGGGAGACACCGGGGAGCTGTTTTTT
TRBD2,.,TRBJ2-7,TRBV6-1,CASSAGLANYEQYF,TGTGCCAGCAGTGCGGGACTAGCGAACTACGAGCAGTACTTC
TRBD1,.,TRBJ1-5,TRBV30,CAWADRGGQPQHF,TGTGCCTGGGCGGACAGGGGAGGTCAGCCCCAGCATTTT
.,once,TRBJ1-5,TRBV2,CASSDPQYSNQPQHF,TGTGCCAGCAGTGACCCCCAGTATAGCAATCAGCCCCAGCATTTT
TRBD1,.,TRBJ1-4,TRBV18,CASSPRGTGGATNEKLFF,TGTGCCAGCTCACCACGCGGGACAGGGGGGGCAACTAATGAAAAACTGTTTTTT
TRBD1,many,TRBJ1-6,TRBV2,CASSTGGGRRSPLHF,TGTGCCAGCAGTACCGGAGGGGGCCGGAGGTCACCCCTCCACTTT
.,.,TRBJ1-2,TRBV6-5,CASSYTPQGKVYGYTF,TGTGCCAGCAGTTACACGCCACAGGGAAAGGTCTATGGCTACACCTTC
TRBD1,.,TRBJ1-5,TRBV27,CASSLTGQGINQPQHF,TGTGCCAGCAGTCTCACAGGACAGGGGATAAATCAGCCCCAGCATTTT
TRBD1,.,TRBJ1-1,TRBV3-1/TRBV3-2,CASKNRGQSLNTEAFF,TGTGCCAGCAAAAACAGGGGCCAATCCTTGAACACTGAAGCTTTCTTT
TRBD1,.,TRBJ2-5,TRBV30,CAWSAWDSRLQETQYF,TGTGCCTGGAGTGCTTGGGACAGTCGGTTACAAGAGACCCAGTACTTC
TRBD1,.,TRBJ1-3,TRBV19,CASRPGGRSGNTIYF,TGTGCCAGTAGGCCAGGGGGTCGCTCTGGAAACACCATATATTTT
.,.,TRBJ1-2,TRBV11-2,CASSLFTGSVGYTF,TGTGCCAGCAGCTTATTTACAGGGAGTGTTGGCTACACCTTC
.,once,TRBJ1-4,TRBV30,CAWRRGNEKLFF,TGTGCCTGGAGACGGGGTAATGAAAAACTGTTTTTT
.,.,TRBJ1-5,TRBV28,CASSLTVSNQPQHF,TGTGCCAGCAGTTTGACAGTTAGCAATCAGCCCCAGCATTTT
.,.,TRBJ2-3,TRBV29-1,CSTPDRGRTDTQYF,TGCAGCACTCCGGATAGGGGGAGAACAGATACGCAGTATTTT
.,.,TRBJ2-1,TRBV7-3,CASSLGGAYSNEQFF,TGTGCCAGCAGCTTAGGGGGGGCTTATTCCAATGAGCAGTTCTTC
TRBD1,few,TRBJ1-2,TRBV28,CAIRRWTGYGYTF,TGTGCCATCCGCAGGTGGACAGGGTATGGCTACACCTTC
.,once,TRBJ2-7,TRBV2,CASRQGVGPYYEQYF,TGTGCCAGCAGGCAAGGGGTCGGCCCCTACTACGAGCAGTACTTC
.,.,TRBJ1-1,TRBV10-3,CAITLDSQNTEAFF,TGTGCCATCACCTTGGACAGCCAGAACACTGAAGCTTTCTTT
.,.,TRBJ1-4,TRBV11-2,CASSRGGPEKLFF,TGTGCCAGCAGTCGGGGTGGCCCGGAAAAACTGTTTTTT
TRBD1,.,TRBJ1-3,TRBV24-1,CATSDGDRGTGNTIYF,TGTGCCACCAGTGATGGGGACAGGGGGACTGGAAACACCATATATTTT
.,.,TRBJ1-3,TRBV5-4,CASSTPGSSGNTIYF,TGTGCCAGCAGCACCCCAGGGTCCTCTGGAAACACCATATATTTT
.,once,TRBJ2-7,TRBV7-9,CASSLGPIYEQYF,TGTGCCAGCAGCTTAGGGCCAATCTACGAGCAGTACTTC
TRBD2,.,TRBJ2-3,TRBV2,CASSGQLAGVQDTQYF,TGTGCCAGCAGTGGACAACTAGCGGGAGTACAAGATACGCAGTATTTT
.,.,TRBJ1-2,TRBV7-8,CASSLRPGRINYGYTF,TGTGCCAGCAGCCTTAGGCCCGGCAGGATTAACTATGGCTACACCTTC
.,.,TRBJ2-3,TRBV27,CASSLTAPGATSTDTQYF,TGTGCCAGCAGCCTTACGGCCCCCGGAGCGACTAGCACAGATACGCAGTATTTT
.,.,TRBJ2-3,TRBV12-3/TRBV12-4,CATRRGSTDTQYF,TGTGCCACCCGCCGAGGGAGCACAGATACGCAGTATTTT